The entry that follows covers one TCR beta chain sequence. The data are from a study of T cell changes during pregnancy in multiple sclerosis. The method was immunoSEQ multiplex PCR; TCRdb's version includes in-frame clones alone and lacks a portion of them. Among tens of thousands of clones, 93% were seen once, and the ten largest hold 2.5% to 4%. This CDR3 region has 16 residues. With V trimmed by 3 bases and J by 4 bases, 12 bases remained unmatched. Germline CDR1 LGHNA, CDR2 YSLEER. The specimen was CD8+ T cells from peripheral blood mononuclear cells, collected in the second trimester of pregnancy. The chain carries TRBV4-3 and TRBJ2-7, with 7 bases fitting TRBD2. The clonotype originates from a female donor with multiple sclerosis, enrolled in a pregnancy study. CDR3 DNA: TGCGCCAGCAGCCAGGGGGGGGTAGCGGGTTCTTACGAGCAGTACTTC. Translating it yields CASSQGGVAGSYEQYF.